The source of this T cell receptor (beta chain) is a study of cytomegalovirus exposure and HLA in healthy donors. Germline V gives CDR1 SEHNR, CDR2 FQNEAQ (reference sequence). This CDR3 contains 15 residues. V lost 5 bases to trimming and J lost 2 bases; unmatched junction nucleotides: 8. PCR involved 60 Vbeta and 13 Jbeta primers. Assay used: immunoSEQ multiplex PCR; TCRdb lists only in-frame clones, some missing. The data hold roughly 150,000 clones, with about 75% observed a single time. Sequenced input: PBMCs. The receptor comes from a woman aged 25 to 39 in good health and CMV-seronegative. V usage is TRBV7-9 and J usage is TRBJ1-1, with TRBD1 identical over 7 bases. The CDR3 DNA is TGTGCCAGCAGCCCTGGGGACAGATTCAACACTGAAGCTTTCTTT. As protein: CASSPGDRFNTEAFF.